These 16 T cell receptor beta chains were sequenced from one sample in a study of shared clonotypes between healthy human individuals. TCRdb's copy holds only in-frame clones and misses some; the assay was immunoSEQ multiplex PCR. The data contain about 2.2 million clones, 90% to 95% of them singletons. Naive CD8 cells were CD45RO-negative, positively selected for CCR7, excluding terminally differentiated effector memory CD45RA+ cells. Sequencing was performed on naive CD8+ T cells from PBMCs. The source of these receptors is a man between 18 and 35 years old in good health. Some clones in this sample may be carry-over from other donors' samples.

The J gene is TRBJ2-7, the V gene TRBV19; D is undetermined. Deletions cut 3 bases from V and 5 bases from J, with 14 bases between. The CDR3 runs 14 residues. The germline gives CDR1 LNHDA, CDR2 SQIVND (reference sequence). The CDR3 DNA sequence: TGTGCCAGTAGTATGCGGCAGGCCTCGGACGAGCAGTACTTC. Protein sequence: CASSMRQASDEQYF. Full variable domain (outside the CDR3, taken from reference TRBV19 and TRBJ2-7): DGGITQSPKYLFRKEGQNVTLSCEQNLNHDAMYWYRQDPGQGLRLIYYSQIVNDFQKGDIAEGYSVSREKKESFPLTVTSAQKNPTAFYLCASSMRQASDEQYFGPGTRLTVT.

The chain recombines TRBV9 with TRBJ2-4, with TRBD2 matching over 7 bases. This CDR3 comprises 15 residues. Germline-derived CDR1 and CDR2 are SGDLS and YYNGEE. V was pared by 4 bases and J by 4 bases, with 8 bases of the junction left unmatched. CDR3 bases: TGTGCCAGCAGCAGGACTAGGGACGAAAAAAACATTCAGTACTTC. It specifies CASSRTRDEKNIQYF. Full variable domain (outside the CDR3, taken from reference TRBV9 and TRBJ2-4): DSGVTQTPKHLITATGQRVTLRCSPRSGDLSVYWYQQSLDQGLQFLIQYYNGEERAKGNILERFSAQQFPDLHSELNLSSLELGDSALYFCASSRTRDEKNIQYFGAGTRLSVL.

The chain couples TRBV10-2 to TRBJ2-7, with 10 bases that match TRBD2. After removal of 11 bases from V and 3 bases from J, the junction contained 1 base not matched to a gene. Germline V gives CDR1 WSHSY, CDR2 SAAADI. The CDR3 has 11 amino acids. CDR3: CAASGSYEQYF. DNA for the CDR3: TGCGCCGCTAGCGGGAGCTACGAGCAGTACTTC.

The chain carries TRBV9 and TRBJ2-5, with 11 bases identical to TRBD2. Unmatched junction bases numbered 15, after V lost 3 bases and J lost 5 bases. The CDR3 loop spans 18 amino acids. Germline V gene sequence: CDR1 SGDLS, CDR2 YYNGEE. CDR3 coding DNA: TGTGCCAGCAGCGCTGATTCAGGACTAGCGGGCCCGGGGGAGACCCAGTACTTC. Protein product: CASSADSGLAGPGETQYF.

V gene TRBV27 combines with J gene TRBJ2-7; tentative D call: TRBD1 (6 bases). The CDR3 has 13 residues. V gave up 8 bases and J gave up 1 base, with 12 bases separating them. Germline CDR1 and CDR2: MNHEY and SMNVEV (reference sequence). CDR3 coding DNA: TGTGCCAGCCGGACAGTGGGTTCCTACGAGCAGTACTTC. Protein sequence: CASRTVGSYEQYF.

The V and J genes are TRBV27 and TRBJ2-7, with D uncertain. Trimming took off 6 bases at V and 1 base at J, with 10 bases between the two ends. The CDR3 loop spans 13 amino acids. Germline values: CDR1 MNHEY, CDR2 SMNVEV (reference sequence). The CDR3 DNA is TGTGCCAGCAGAAGAGCTGATTCCTACGAGCAGTACTTC. It codes for CASRRADSYEQYF.

V usage is TRBV7-2 and J usage is TRBJ2-1; TRBD2 matches at 12 bases. Per the germline V gene, CDR1 is SGHTA and CDR2 is FQGNSA. This CDR3 has 16 residues. Losses at the gene ends were 5 bases for V and 1 base for J; bases not matched to a gene: 3. CDR3 in amino acids: CASSRLAGGSYNEQFF. Here the CDR3 DNA reads TGTGCCAGCAGCCGTCTAGCGGGAGGGTCCTACAATGAGCAGTTCTTC.

The V call is TRBV25-1, the J call TRBJ2-5, with 7 bases aligning to TRBD2. CDR3 size: 14 residues. Trimming took 1 base from V and 3 from J; bases not matched to a gene: 2. The germline V gene has CDR1 MGHDK and CDR2 SYGVNS. CDR3: CASSELGGKETQYF. DNA of the CDR3: TGTGCCAGCAGTGAATTGGGGGGGAAAGAGACCCAGTACTTC.

The chain links TRBV27 to TRBJ1-1, with a possible D match to TRBD1 (6 bases). Deletions cut 0 bases from V and 5 bases from J, with 13 bases between. Per the germline V gene, CDR1 is MNHEY and CDR2 is SMNVEV (reference sequence). The CDR3 is 15 residues long. The DNA of the CDR3 is TGTGCCAGCAGTTTATCGGGGGGGCTGGTGACTGAAGCTTTCTTT. This translates into CASSLSGGLVTEAFF.

The V and J genes are TRBV7-2 and TRBJ2-1; no clear D. Germline CDR1 is SGHTA and CDR2 is FQGNSA. This CDR3 is 16 amino acids long. V gave up 1 base and J gave up 4 bases, with 14 bases separating them. Here the CDR3 reads CASSLGWNNPYNEQFF. The CDR3 DNA reads as TGTGCCAGCAGCTTAGGATGGAACAACCCTTACAATGAGCAGTTCTTC.

This chain connects TRBV27 to TRBJ2-2; 8 nucleotides line up with TRBD1. Germline V CDR1 and CDR2: MNHEY, SMNVEV (reference sequence). The CDR3 length is 15 residues. The V and J ends lost 6 bases and 4 bases, in that order; junction bases with no gene match: 7. The CDR3 nucleotides are TGTGCCAGCAGCTTTGGGACAGGAGGCACCGGGGAGCTGTTTTTT. It is translated as CASSFGTGGTGELFF.

The V and J genes are TRBV15 and TRBJ1-1; D possibly corresponds to TRBD1 (5 bases). The CDR3 is 15 amino acids. V was cut by 1 base and J by 7 bases, with 16 bases left in between. Germline CDR1 and CDR2: LNHNV and YYDKDF (reference sequence). The CDR3 protein is CATSRALGANFEAFF. The CDR3 coding sequence is TGTGCCACCAGCAGAGCCCTTGGGGCGAATTTTGAAGCTTTCTTT.

Comment on this clone: In the same sample, other DNA sequences code for this CDR3. The chain carries TRBV27 and TRBJ2-4, with D unclear. Trimming took off 3 bases at V and 3 bases at J, with 9 bases between the two ends. Germline V CDR1 and CDR2: MNHEY, SMNVEV (reference sequence). This CDR3 has 14 amino acids. The CDR3 sequence: CASSLRTGKNIQYF. The CDR3 DNA sequence: TGTGCCAGCAGTTTGCGAACGGGCAAAAACATTCAGTACTTC.

This clone has just a few counts. The chain combines TRBV5-1 with TRBJ1-1; no definite D call. The V end lost 4 bases, the J end lost 3 bases, and 13 bases lay between the germline ends. CDR1 and CDR2 from the germline V gene are SGHRS and YFSETQ. The CDR3 length is 14 residues. CDR3 amino acids: CASSGKAADTEAFF. As DNA, the CDR3 is TGCGCCAGCAGCGGTAAAGCGGCTGACACTGAAGCTTTCTTT.

The gene calls are TRBV27 and TRBJ2-7; the D gene could be TRBD1 or TRBD2 (5 bases each). CDR3 length: 16 residues. The V and J ends lost 2 bases and 7 bases respectively, with 21 bases between them. Germline V lookup: CDR1 MNHEY, CDR2 SMNVEV (reference sequence). CDR3 in DNA: TGTGCCAGCAGTTTACTAAGGGCCACAGGTGGGGGAGAGCAGTACTTC. It encodes CASSLLRATGGGEQYF.

This chain uses TRBV7-9 with TRBJ1-2; 7 bases are a match to TRBD1. Germline CDR1 reads SEHNR; CDR2 reads FQNEAQ (reference sequence). The CDR3 consists of 13 residues. V shed 2 bases and J 6 bases; nucleotides not matched to a gene: 3. The CDR3 protein is CASSLKGADGYTF. The CDR3 DNA reads TGTGCCAGCAGCTTAAAGGGGGCGGATGGCTACACCTTC.